Listed here are 9 T cell receptor beta chains from one sample, sequenced in a study of PD-1 blockade in classical Hodgkin lymphoma. Measured with immunoSEQ multiplex PCR; TCRdb has only the in-frame clones, and not every one. The sample yields 15,000 to 20,000 clones, roughly three quarters seen once. Noted time point: cycle 4 day 1 (C4D1), after around six weeks of nivolumab. There was relapse after autologous stem cell transplantation in every patient, and there was variation in brentuximab vedotin exposure. Purification of CD4+ T cells from thawed PBMCs was achieved by magnetic negative selection. Sequenced material: CD4+ T cells from blood, taken before the fourth cycle of nivolumab. Receptors were obtained from a human donor with classical Hodgkin lymphoma.

This clone qualifies as medium-sized. The rearrangement links TRBV27 to TRBJ2-5, with 9 bases lining up with TRBD1. CDR3 length: 13 amino acids. J was trimmed by 4 bases and V by 5 bases; bases with no gene match: 2. The germline V gene has CDR1 MNHEY and CDR2 SMNVEV (reference sequence). CDR3 sequence (DNA): TGTGCCAGCAGTCGGGACAGGGCAGAGACCCAGTACTTC. Translating it yields CASSRDRAETQYF.

This clone was seen a few times. This sequence joins TRBV9 and TRBJ1-5, with TRBD1 identical over 10 bases. Germline V gene data show CDR1 as SGDLS and CDR2 as YYNGEE. Trimming at V came to 0 bases and at J to 5 bases, leaving 2 bases not matched to a gene. This CDR3 contains 15 residues. As DNA, the CDR3 is TGTGCCAGCAGCGTAGGACAGGGGGCTCATCAGCCCCAGCATTTT. This codes for CASSVGQGAHQPQHF.

Only a few counts were recorded for this clone. The chain couples TRBV28 to TRBJ2-7, with D possibly matching TRBD2 (5 bases). Germline V lookup: CDR1 MDHEN, CDR2 SYDVKM. V shed 3 bases and J shed 7 bases, with 13 bases lying between them. The CDR3 is made up of 13 amino acids. DNA of the CDR3: TGTGCCAGCAGTTTGGGCGCTCCGGGGGAGCAGTACTTC. Protein sequence: CASSLGAPGEQYF.

The chain employs TRBV6-5 and TRBJ2-7; 7 positions agree with TRBD1. CDR1 is MNHEY, CDR2 SVGAGI, per germline. The CDR3 extends over 15 amino acids. The ends lost 0 bases at V and 1 base at J; junction bases unmatched: 3. In DNA, the CDR3 is TGTGCCAGCAGTTACTCAAGGGGGCCGTCCTACGAGCAGTACTTC. It yields the protein CASSYSRGPSYEQYF.

The gene calls are TRBV2 and TRBJ2-7, with TRBD1 matching over 7 bases. Germline V gene sequence: CDR1 SNHLY, CDR2 FYNNEI. V lost 7 bases and J lost 4; bases outside the gene matches: 13. This CDR3 has 15 amino acids. The CDR3 spells CASTVSTGPLYEQYF. In DNA form, the CDR3 reads TGTGCCAGCACCGTGTCGACAGGGCCTCTATACGAGCAGTACTTC. The full variable domain, its missing parts supplied by reference TRBV2 and TRBJ2-7, is EPEVTQTPSHQVTQMGQEVILRCVPISNHLYFYWYRQILGQKVEFLVSFYNNEISEKSEIFDDQFSVERPDGSNFTLKIRSTKLEDSAMYFCASTVSTGPLYEQYFGPGTRLTVT.

A few counts support this clone. The rearrangement joins TRBV5-4 to TRBJ2-5; 11 bases match TRBD2. The CDR3 sequence is 16 residues long. V lost 6 bases and J lost 2; bases outside the gene matches: 9. Germline V gene sequence: CDR1 SGHNT, CDR2 YYREEE (reference sequence). The chain's CDR3 is CASTTTGTSGQETQYF. CDR3 DNA sequence: TGTGCCAGCACAACGACCGGGACTAGCGGTCAAGAGACCCAGTACTTC.

This clone has just a few counts. The chain combines TRBV6-5 with TRBJ2-5; 8 bases are shared with TRBD2. V shed 8 bases, J shed 4 bases, and the junction held 3 bases outside the gene matches. Germline loops: CDR1 MNHEY, CDR2 SVGAGI. The CDR3 contains 12 residues. This chain's CDR3 is CASRSGVETQYF. DNA of the CDR3: TGTGCCAGCCGTAGCGGGGTAGAGACCCAGTACTTC.

CDR3 DNA sequence: TGTGCCAGCAGCTTGGCCGGGGGGAATGAGCAGTTCTTC. It yields the protein CASSLAGGNEQFF. This chain joins TRBV5-5 and TRBJ2-1; 7 nucleotides align to TRBD2. V shed 0 bases, J shed 7 bases, and the junction held 1 base outside the gene matches. The CDR3 runs to 13 residues. The germline V gene encodes CDR1 SGHKS and CDR2 YYEKEE (reference sequence).

The chain couples TRBV27 to TRBJ1-1; no definite D call. Germline-derived CDR1 and CDR2 are MNHEY and SMNVEV (reference sequence). The CDR3 contains 15 residues. Trimming removed 3 bases from V and 0 bases from J, with 11 bases in between. CDR3 amino acids: CASSLFSTMNTEAFF. In DNA form, the CDR3 reads TGTGCCAGCAGTTTGTTCAGTACTATGAACACTGAAGCTTTCTTT.